This is a list of T cell receptor beta chains from one sample in a study of cytomegalovirus exposure and HLA in healthy donors. Sequencing was performed with immunoSEQ multiplex PCR; in TCRdb, only in-frame clones are kept and a portion is missing. Here the sample table reports roughly 100,000 clones. The sample consisted of PBMCs. The receptors were sampled from a man in his fifties in good health and CMV-seronegative. Both conserved end residues are part of each CDR3. The D gene is left open where the match is weak.

D	J	V	DNA	CDR3
NA	TRBJ1-2	TRBV7-2	TGTGCCAGCAGCCCCCACGCATTGGCAGAAGACTATGGCTACACCTTC	CASSPHALAEDYGYTF
TRBD1	TRBJ2-2	TRBV5-1	TGCGCCAGCAGGCCATGGACAGGGAACACCGGGGAGCTGTTTTTT	CASRPWTGNTGELFF
TRBD1	TRBJ2-2	TRBV27	TGTGCCAGCAGTTTATTAGTCAGGGGGCGGGATACCGGGGAGCTGTTTTTT	CASSLLVRGRDTGELFF
NA	TRBJ1-5	TRBV4-3	TGCGCCAGCAGCCCAACGGGGGGCAGGAGGAATCAGCCCCAGCATTTT	CASSPTGGRRNQPQHF
NA	TRBJ1-5	TRBV18	TGTGCCAGCTCGCCAGACGGGAACAATCAGCCCCAGCATTTT	CASSPDGNNQPQHF
NA	TRBJ2-1	TRBV6-5	TGTGCCAGCAGTTACATGGGACACCAAGGAAATGAGCAGTTCTTC	CASSYMGHQGNEQFF
TRBD2	TRBJ2-2	TRBV27	TGTGCCAGCAGTCCCGGGACTAGCGGGACCGGGGAGCTGTTTTTT	CASSPGTSGTGELFF
NA	TRBJ1-5	TRBV19	TGTGCCAGTAGTATAGGTCGGGGAGAACAGCCCCAGCATTTT	CASSIGRGEQPQHF
NA	TRBJ2-1	TRBV27	TGTGCCAGCAGTTTATCGCGCAGGGATGAGCAGTTCTTC	CASSLSRRDEQFF
TRBD1	TRBJ2-7	TRBV13	TGTGCCAGCAGCTTACTTGGACAGGGGGCCGACGAGCAGTACTTC	CASSLLGQGADEQYF
NA	TRBJ2-7	TRBV6-6	TGTGCCAGCAGTTCCCGGGTCCTTTACTACGAGCAGTACTTC	CASSSRVLYYEQYF
TRBD2	TRBJ2-3	TRBV5-1	TGCGCCAGCAGCGGGAGGGTAGATCAAGATACGCAGTATTTT	CASSGRVDQDTQYF
NA	TRBJ2-1	TRBV5-1	TGCGCCAGCAGCTTGGCCCGGGGGGCCGGGAATGAGCAGTTCTTC	CASSLARGAGNEQFF
TRBD2	TRBJ2-3	TRBV7-2	TGTGCCAGCAGCTTATCCGGGGGGGCCGGAGATACGCAGTATTTT	CASSLSGGAGDTQYF
TRBD1	TRBJ1-6	TRBV5-6	TGTGCCAGCAGCTTGACAGGGGTTCTCAATTCACCCCTCCACTTT	CASSLTGVLNSPLHF
NA	TRBJ1-2	TRBV5-4	TGTGCCAGCAGCCTTGTGGGGCAGGGGATCTCTAACTATGGCTACACCTTC	CASSLVGQGISNYGYTF
NA	TRBJ1-2	TRBV7-2	TGTGCCAGCAGCTTTAGGGAGGGGGACTATGGCTACACCTTC	CASSFREGDYGYTF
TRBD2	TRBJ2-7	TRBV5-1	TGCGCCAGCAGCTTGGTGACTAGCGGGAACTCCTACGAGCAGTACTTC	CASSLVTSGNSYEQYF
NA	TRBJ1-5	TRBV19	TGTGCCAGTAGCCAAAGGGGCGGCTCAAGCAATCAGCCCCAGCATTTT	CASSQRGGSSNQPQHF
TRBD1	TRBJ2-1	TRBV4-3	TGCGCCAGCAGCCAAGTAGAGGGGGCGAAGTACAATGAGCAGTTCTTC	CASSQVEGAKYNEQFF
TRBD1	TRBJ2-5	TRBV9	TGTGCCAGCAGCGTCTGGGACAGCCTGAGAGAGACCCAGTACTTC	CASSVWDSLRETQYF
NA	TRBJ2-7	TRBV6-5	TGTGCCAGCAGTTACTCGACAGACTACGAGCAGTACTTC	CASSYSTDYEQYF
TRBD2	TRBJ2-7	TRBV19	TGTGCCAGTAGTGGCGGGGGGAACTACGAGCAGTACTTC	CASSGGGNYEQYF
TRBD1	TRBJ2-1	TRBV10-1	TGCGCCAGCAGCCGGGACAGGGGCTACAATGAGCAGTTCTTC	CASSRDRGYNEQFF
TRBD2	TRBJ2-5	TRBV10-3	TGTGCCATCAGTGAAATACTAGCGGGGGTGAGGAGCGACTTC	CAISEILAGVRSDF
NA	TRBJ2-1	TRBV19	TGTGCCAGTAGCGGGAGTGGTTACAATGAGCAGTTCTTC	CASSGSGYNEQFF
NA	TRBJ2-1	TRBV5-4	TGTGCCAGCAGCTTTCCGTCGGGTTCCCCCTACAATGAGCAGTTCTTC	CASSFPSGSPYNEQFF
TRBD2	TRBJ2-7	TRBV7-9	TGTGCCAGCAGCCATAGCGGGAAGTACGAGCAGTACTTC	CASSHSGKYEQYF
TRBD2	TRBJ2-5	TRBV9	TGTGCCAGCAGCGTAAATCCCTCAGCGGGGGGGCTTGGGGAGACCCAGTACTTC	CASSVNPSAGGLGETQYF
TRBD2	TRBJ2-2	TRBV5-4	TGTGCCAGCAGCCCCCCTCCCAGCGGGAGAAGGGCCGGGGAGCTGTTTTTT	CASSPPPSGRRAGELFF
TRBD1	TRBJ1-5	TRBV4-2	TGTGCCAGCAGCCAAGTTCCTCTCAGGGGGGAAGGACCCCAGCATTTT	CASSQVPLRGEGPQHF
NA	TRBJ1-1	TRBV19	TGTGCCAGCGCACCGTACCCTAACCGGGATGGGTTGTCGGGCACTGAAGCTTTCTTT	CASAPYPNRDGLSGTEAFF
TRBD1	TRBJ2-1	TRBV11-2	TGTGCCAGCAGCCTGGGACAGGGGCGCCGTGAGCAGTTCTTC	CASSLGQGRREQFF
NA	TRBJ2-7	TRBV15	TGTGCCACCAGCAGAGAGGGTGGATCGACGGGCTCCTACGAGCAGTACTTC	CATSREGGSTGSYEQYF
NA	TRBJ2-1	TRBV4-3	TGCGCCAGCAGCCAAGATTTAGGAGCGATTCCCTCCTACAATGAGCAGTTCTTC	CASSQDLGAIPSYNEQFF
NA	TRBJ2-3	TRBV5-4	TGTGCCAGCAGCTTACAGGAAGCAGATACGCAGTATTTT	CASSLQEADTQYF
NA	TRBJ2-2	TRBV7-3	TGTGCCAGCAGCAAACCCGGAGGTTCCACCGGGGAGCTGTTTTTT	CASSKPGGSTGELFF
NA	TRBJ1-2	TRBV10-3	TGTGCCATCAGTGAGCGGGAGGCTAACTATGGCTACACCTTC	CAISEREANYGYTF
TRBD2	TRBJ2-5	TRBV7-8	TGTGCCAGCAGCCCCAAGTGGACTAGCGGGGGAGAGACCCAGTACTTC	CASSPKWTSGGETQYF
NA	TRBJ1-5	TRBV7-2	TGTGCCAGCGCTTTAGATAGTCAGCCCCAGCATTTT	CASALDSQPQHF
NA	TRBJ2-1	TRBV6-6	TGTGCCAGCAGTTACGTTGGGCAGGGCTACAATGAGCAGTTCTTC	CASSYVGQGYNEQFF
NA	TRBJ2-1	TRBV7-9	TGTGCCAGCAGCCCCCCCGGGGAGCCTACCAATGAGCAGTTCTTC	CASSPPGEPTNEQFF
TRBD1	TRBJ1-1	TRBV5-1	TGCGCCAGCAGCTCTCAGACAGGGGCCCTGAACACTGAAGCTTTCTTT	CASSSQTGALNTEAFF
TRBD1	TRBJ1-4	TRBV18	TGTGCCAGCTCACCGGGCCAACAGGGGGCTGGAGAAAAACTGTTTTTT	CASSPGQQGAGEKLFF
TRBD1	TRBJ1-2	TRBV18	TGTGCCAGCTCACCGGGACAGTTTTATGGCTACACCTTC	CASSPGQFYGYTF
TRBD1	TRBJ1-2	TRBV19	TGTGCCAGTAGTACGGGACAGCTTCTTGGCTACACCTTC	CASSTGQLLGYTF
TRBD2	TRBJ2-7	TRBV18	TGTGCCAGCTCACCCGGGACTAGCTACGAGCAGTACTTC	CASSPGTSYEQYF
NA	TRBJ1-3	TRBV5-1	TGCGCCAGCAGCTTGAACGCAGCGGGAAACACCATATATTTT	CASSLNAAGNTIYF
NA	TRBJ2-5	TRBV5-1	TGCGCCAGCAGCACCCGGACAGCATCGGAGACCCAGTACTTC	CASSTRTASETQYF
NA	TRBJ2-5	TRBV7-2	TGTGCCAGCAGCTTCACTAGCTGGGCTGAGACCCAGTACTTC	CASSFTSWAETQYF
NA	TRBJ2-1	TRBV5-6	TGTGCCAGCACCATACAGGGTGAGCAGTTCTTC	CASTIQGEQFF
TRBD2	TRBJ2-7	TRBV7-2	TGTGCCAGCAGCTTAGGAGGGGTGACTAGCGTCTTCGAGCAGTACTTC	CASSLGGVTSVFEQYF
NA	TRBJ2-7	TRBV11-2	TGTGCCAGCAGCCCCGACAGAACCTACGAGCAGTACTTC	CASSPDRTYEQYF
NA	TRBJ2-1	TRBV7-2	TGTGCCAGCAGCGCGCAGGGGCGCGGTGAGCAGTTCTTC	CASSAQGRGEQFF
NA	TRBJ1-1	TRBV27	TGTGCCAGTTCGGGCGGGACTGAAGCTTTCTTT	CASSGGTEAFF
NA	TRBJ1-3	TRBV18	TGTGCCAGCTCTCCATGGACTTATGGAAGCTCTGGAAACACCATATATTTT	CASSPWTYGSSGNTIYF
TRBD1	TRBJ1-5	TRBV12-5	TGTGCTAGTGGACCTCGACAGGGGTTGGGGGATCAGCCCCAGCATTTT	CASGPRQGLGDQPQHF
NA	TRBJ2-1	TRBV7-2	TGTGCCAGCAGCTCTACAGGGAGTGAGCAGTTCTTC	CASSSTGSEQFF
NA	TRBJ1-2	TRBV4-1	TGCGCCAGCAGCCAACAGGTATCGACCCTGGGTGGCTACACCTTC	CASSQQVSTLGGYTF